The 23 T cell receptor beta chains presented below share a single source sample, sequenced in a study of blood T cell repertoires in COVID-19. Sequencing used immunoSEQ multiplex PCR; TCRdb keeps in-frame clones, though not all of them. The table has a few hundred thousand clones, more than 75% seen once; the top ten hold 2.5% to 3%. Sequences were obtained from PBMCs or T cells enriched from blood (not recorded which). These receptors were collected from a woman in her 30s who had recovered from COVID-19.

The gene calls are TRBV12-3 or TRBV12-4 and TRBJ1-4; 8 bases are shared with TRBD1. The V and J ends lost 5 bases and 11 bases, in that order; junction bases with no gene match: 7. There are 13 residues in the CDR3. In DNA form, the CDR3 reads TGTGCCAGCAGTCCACGGACAGGGCCTAAACTGTTTTTT. It yields the protein CASSPRTGPKLFF.

This chain links TRBV4-2 with TRBJ2-7; D is possibly TRBD1 (6 bases). Between the trimmed V and J ends, which lost 1 base and 2 bases, there was a span of 15 bases. The CDR3 loop spans 16 amino acids. CDR1 and CDR2 (germline): LGHNA, YNFKEQ. CDR3 DNA sequence: TGTGCCAGCAGCCAAGCCGACAGGCTCACCACCTACGAGCAGTACTTC. This sequence encodes CASSQADRLTTYEQYF.

The chain joins TRBV7-9 to TRBJ1-4; 9 bases match TRBD1. V was pared by 5 bases and J by 6 bases, with 4 bases of the junction left unmatched. CDR3 length: 14 amino acids. Per germline, CDR1 SEHNR and CDR2 FQNEAQ (reference sequence). CDR3 nucleotide sequence: TGTGCCAGCAGCAAGGGACAGGGATATGAAAAACTGTTTTTT. Translating it yields CASSKGQGYEKLFF.

V usage is TRBV2 and J usage is TRBJ2-3, with D possibly being TRBD2 (6 bases). V was pared by 5 bases and J by 2 bases, with 11 bases between. CDR3 size: 14 residues. Germline CDR1 SNHLY, CDR2 FYNNEI. In DNA form, the CDR3 reads TGTGCCAGCAGTAGGGACTTACCCACAGATACGCAGTATTTT. Protein sequence: CASSRDLPTDTQYF.

The chain employs TRBV11-2 and TRBJ2-7; TRBD2 aligns across 7 bases. Per the germline V gene, CDR1 is SGHAT and CDR2 is FQNNGV. After removal of 4 bases from V and 5 bases from J, the junction contained 5 bases not matched to a gene. This CDR3 spans 13 amino acids. Written as DNA, the CDR3 is TGTGCCAGCAGCTACGGGAGGATGAACGAGCAGTACTTC. As protein: CASSYGRMNEQYF.

CDR3 loop: CASRKGTDITYEQYF. The CDR3 DNA reads TGTGCCAGCAGAAAGGGGACAGATATTACCTACGAGCAGTACTTC. V usage is TRBV6-5 and J usage is TRBJ2-7, with TRBD1 matching 7 bases. The CDR3 consists of 15 residues. Germline V gene data show CDR1 as MNHEY and CDR2 as SVGAGI. V dropped 6 bases and J dropped 2; count of bases not matched to a gene: 10.

This chain links TRBV12-5 with TRBJ1-1; 10 bases fit TRBD1. CDR1 LGHNT and CDR2 FRNRAP come from the germline V gene. This CDR3 has 18 residues. V lost 4 bases, J lost 4 bases, and 15 bases stayed unmatched. This chain's CDR3 is CASGSTLKDRGSFTEAFF. The CDR3 DNA reads TGTGCTAGTGGTTCGACCCTCAAGGACAGGGGGAGTTTCACTGAAGCTTTCTTT.

This chain joins TRBV9 and TRBJ2-1; 12 bases align to TRBD2. The germline CDR1 and CDR2 sequences are SGDLS and YYNGEE. V shed 6 bases, J shed 1 base, and the junction held 8 bases outside the gene matches. The CDR3 has 17 residues. The CDR3 protein is CASTLAGGPPSYNEQFF. DNA of the CDR3: TGTGCCAGCACCCTAGCGGGGGGGCCGCCGTCCTACAATGAGCAGTTCTTC.

The chain joins TRBV15 to TRBJ2-7; D unresolved. Germline V gives CDR1 LNHNV, CDR2 YYDKDF (reference sequence). The CDR3 covers 13 residues. V was clipped by 0 bases and J by 7 bases, with 10 bases between them. The chain's CDR3 is CATSRDRPREQYF. Here the CDR3 DNA reads TGTGCCACCAGCAGAGATCGGCCTAGAGAGCAGTACTTC.

V usage is TRBV29-1 and J usage is TRBJ1-2; D remains ambiguous. This CDR3 spans 14 amino acids. V lost 4 bases to trimming and J lost 3 bases, with 15 bases between them. In germline, CDR1 is SQVTM, CDR2 ANQGSEA. As DNA, the CDR3 is TGCAGCGTTGGGGAGGGATTCTCGTACTATGGCTACACCTTC. The encoded protein is CSVGEGFSYYGYTF.

This clone was seen once. V and J are TRBV27 and TRBJ2-2, with 7 bases identical to TRBD1. Per germline, CDR1 MNHEY and CDR2 SMNVEV (reference sequence). V was clipped by 3 bases and J by 6 bases; unmatched bases: 7. The CDR3 covers 15 residues. The CDR3 DNA follows: TGTGCCAGCAGTTTTACAGGGGTGGTGGCCGGGGAGCTGTTTTTT. This gives the protein CASSFTGVVAGELFF.

V and J are TRBV5-1 and TRBJ2-5; TRBD2 matches at 8 bases. Germline V gene data show CDR1 as SGHRS and CDR2 as YFSETQ. The CDR3 sequence is 15 residues long. Germline trimming cut 0 bases from V and 3 bases from J; bases unmatched to any gene: 4. The CDR3 is CASSLDPGGKETQYF. DNA of the CDR3: TGCGCCAGCAGCTTGGACCCGGGGGGGAAAGAGACCCAGTACTTC.

The gene calls are TRBV7-2 and TRBJ2-3, with 7 bases lining up with TRBD1. The CDR3 is 17 residues long. After removal of 0 bases from V and 3 bases from J, the junction contained 9 bases not matched to a gene. The germline gives CDR1 SGHTA, CDR2 FQGNSA. Written as DNA, the CDR3 is TGTGCCAGCAGCTTAGCGGACAGGTCTTCCCTGACAGATACGCAGTATTTT. Encoded protein: CASSLADRSSLTDTQYF. Filled out from reference TRBV7-2 and TRBJ2-3, the complete variable domain reads GAGVSQSPSNKVTEKGKDVELRCDPISGHTALYWYRQSLGQGLEFLIYFQGNSAPDKSGLPSDRFSAERTGGSVSTLTIQRTQQEDSAVYLCASSLADRSSLTDTQYFGPGTRLTVL.

The genes are TRBV6-5 and TRBJ1-1, with 10 bases fitting TRBD1. The CDR3 sequence is 15 residues long. The J segment lost 4 bases and the V segment lost 5 bases, leaving 7 bases of the junction unmatched. CDR1 and CDR2 from the germline V gene are MNHEY and SVGAGI. In nucleotides, the CDR3 is TGTGCCAGCAGTAAAACGGGACAGGGGAGCACTGAAGCTTTCTTT. It translates to CASSKTGQGSTEAFF.

This rearrangement joins TRBV7-9 to TRBJ1-1; unclear D gene. Germline-derived CDR1 and CDR2 are SEHNR and FQNEAQ (reference sequence). CDR3 length equals 15 residues. V gave up 1 base and J gave up 0 bases, with 9 bases separating them. The CDR3 region is CASSLEEGLNTEAFF. CDR3 bases: TGTGCCAGCAGCTTAGAGGAGGGCCTGAACACTGAAGCTTTCTTT. Full variable domain (missing parts from reference TRBV7-9 and TRBJ1-1): DTGVSQNPRHKITKRGQNVTFRCDPISEHNRLYWYRQTLGQGPEFLTYFQNEAQLEKSRLLSDRFSAERPKGSFSTLEIQRTEQGDSAMYLCASSLEEGLNTEAFFGQGTRLTVV.

This clone is classed as medium-sized. V gene TRBV6-5 combines with J gene TRBJ1-2; D gene unclear. Trimming shortened V by 7 bases and J by 4 bases, and 13 bases separated the two germline ends. CDR1 and CDR2 (germline): MNHEY, SVGAGI. This CDR3 region has 13 residues. The CDR3 DNA is TGTGCCAGCATCAAGCCCGGCGGCTATGGCTACACCTTC. Residues: CASIKPGGYGYTF.

The J gene is TRBJ2-7, the V gene TRBV28, with 7 bases aligning to TRBD1. The CDR3 spans 14 residues. After removal of 6 bases from V and 3 bases from J, the junction contained 8 bases not matched to a gene. Germline values: CDR1 MDHEN, CDR2 SYDVKM. As DNA, the CDR3 is TGTGCCAGCAGACCCGGACAGGCTCTCTACGAGCAGTACTTC. This sequence encodes CASRPGQALYEQYF.

V usage is TRBV6-5 and J usage is TRBJ2-7; D is possibly TRBD2 (6 bases). CDR1 MNHEY and CDR2 SVGAGI come from the germline V gene. The ends were cut back, 0 bases at V and 3 bases at J, with 15 bases in the middle. The CDR3 sequence is 16 residues long. The CDR3 DNA follows: TGTGCCAGCAGTTACTCGAAGGCTAGCGCAAACTACGAGCAGTACTTC. This sequence encodes CASSYSKASANYEQYF.

The chain recombines TRBV28 with TRBJ2-5; D gene uncertain. CDR1 and CDR2 (germline): MDHEN, SYDVKM. The CDR3 is made up of 13 amino acids. Trimming removed 5 bases from V and 4 bases from J, with 11 bases in between. The CDR3 reads CASSADKLETQYF. The CDR3 DNA follows: TGTGCCAGCAGTGCTGACAAGTTAGAGACCCAGTACTTC. The variable domain in full, completed from reference TRBV28 and TRBJ2-5, reads DVKVTQSSRYLVKRTGEKVFLECVQDMDHENMFWYRQDPGLGLRLIYFSYDVKMKEKGDIPEGYSVSREKKERFSLILESASTNQTSMYLCASSADKLETQYFGPGTRLLVL.

The CDR3 spells CASSLRAWSRGYGYTF. In DNA form, the CDR3 reads TGCGCCAGCAGCTTGAGAGCGTGGAGCAGGGGCTATGGCTACACCTTC. This chain uses TRBV5-1 with TRBJ1-2; D is possibly TRBD1 (6 bases). The CDR3 loop spans 16 amino acids. The V gene's germline CDR1 is SGHRS and CDR2 YFSETQ. V was shortened by 1 base and J by 4 bases, with 17 bases between the two germline ends. Combining the CDR3 with reference TRBV5-1 and TRBJ1-2 gives the whole variable domain KAGVTQTPRYLIKTRGQQVTLSCSPISGHRSVSWYQQTPGQGLQFLFEYFSETQRNKGNFPGRFSGRQFSNSRSEMNVSTLELGDSALYLCASSLRAWSRGYGYTFGSGTRLTVV.

The V gene is TRBV11-2, the J gene TRBJ2-6, with a weak D call TRBD1 (6 bases). CDR1 and CDR2 from the germline V gene are SGHAT and FQNNGV. Between the trimmed V and J ends, which lost 7 bases and 2 bases, there was a span of 12 bases. The CDR3 loop spans 15 amino acids. The CDR3 loop reads CASNLGQTGANVLTF. The CDR3 DNA reads TGTGCCAGCAACCTCGGACAGACTGGGGCCAACGTCCTGACTTTC.

This clone was observed once. The chain carries TRBV27 and TRBJ1-5; D possibly corresponds to TRBD1 (5 bases). Deletions cut 3 bases from V and 1 base from J, with 13 bases between. Per the germline V gene, CDR1 is MNHEY and CDR2 is SMNVEV (reference sequence). This CDR3 is built from 16 residues. CDR3 nucleotide sequence: TGTGCCAGCAGTTTTGTGGGCCAGGGAAGCAATCAGCCCCAGCATTTT. Its protein product is CASSFVGQGSNQPQHF.

V usage is TRBV19 and J usage is TRBJ1-2; weak D call: TRBD1 (5 bases). With 5 bases removed from V and 4 bases from J, the gap between germline ends came to 14 bases. Germline V CDR1 and CDR2: LNHDA, SQIVND (reference sequence). The CDR3 loop spans 14 amino acids. The CDR3 region is CASSPRQIFYGYTF. The CDR3, as DNA: TGTGCCAGTAGTCCCCGACAGATTTTCTATGGCTACACCTTC.